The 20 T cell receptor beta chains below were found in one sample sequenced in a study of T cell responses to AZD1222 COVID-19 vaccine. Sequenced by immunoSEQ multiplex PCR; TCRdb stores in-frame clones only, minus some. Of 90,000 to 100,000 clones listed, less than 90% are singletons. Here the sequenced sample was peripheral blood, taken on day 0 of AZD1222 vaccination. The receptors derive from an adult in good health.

The CDR3 protein is CASSRGTGFSEKLFF. As DNA, the CDR3 is TGTGCCAGCAGTCGTGGGACAGGGTTTTCTGAAAAACTGTTTTTT. The gene calls are TRBV2 and TRBJ1-4, with TRBD1 matching 9 bases. Germline CDR1 and CDR2: SNHLY and FYNNEI. The CDR3 covers 15 residues. V trimming: 5 bases; J trimming: 7 bases; junction bases outside the gene matches: 8. Drawing the rest from reference TRBV2 and TRBJ1-4, the complete variable domain is EPEVTQTPSHQVTQMGQEVILRCVPISNHLYFYWYRQILGQKVEFLVSFYNNEISEKSEIFDDQFSVERPDGSNFTLKIRSTKLEDSAMYFCASSRGTGFSEKLFFGSGTQLSVL.

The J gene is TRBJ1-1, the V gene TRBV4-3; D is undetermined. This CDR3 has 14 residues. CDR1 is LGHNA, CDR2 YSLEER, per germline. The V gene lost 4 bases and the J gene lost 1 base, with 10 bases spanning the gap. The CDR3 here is CASSPTTRNTEAFF. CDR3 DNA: TGCGCCAGCAGCCCCACGACTAGGAACACTGAAGCTTTCTTT.

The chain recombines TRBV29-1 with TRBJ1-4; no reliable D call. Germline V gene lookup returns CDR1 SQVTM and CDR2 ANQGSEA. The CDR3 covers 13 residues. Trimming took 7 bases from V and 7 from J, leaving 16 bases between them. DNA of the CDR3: TGCAGCGCCCTACATGGAATTAGTGAAAAACTGTTTTTT. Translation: CSALHGISEKLFF.

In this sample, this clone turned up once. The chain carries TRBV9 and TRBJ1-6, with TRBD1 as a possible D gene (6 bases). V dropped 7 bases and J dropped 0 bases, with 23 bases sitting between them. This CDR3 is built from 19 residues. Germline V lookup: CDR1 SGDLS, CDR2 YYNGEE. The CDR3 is CASESRGSRPSSYNSPLHF. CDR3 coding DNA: TGTGCCAGCGAATCGAGGGGGTCACGACCAAGCTCCTATAATTCACCCCTCCACTTT. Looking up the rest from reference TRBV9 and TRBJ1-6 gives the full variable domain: DSGVTQTPKHLITATGQRVTLRCSPRSGDLSVYWYQQSLDQGLQFLIQYYNGEERAKGNILERFSAQQFPDLHSELNLSSLELGDSALYFCASESRGSRPSSYNSPLHFGNGTRLTVT.

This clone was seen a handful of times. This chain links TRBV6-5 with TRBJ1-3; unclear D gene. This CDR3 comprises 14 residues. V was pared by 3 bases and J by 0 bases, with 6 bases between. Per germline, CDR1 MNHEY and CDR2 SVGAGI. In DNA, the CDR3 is TGTGCCAGCAGTTATCCGGGCTCTGGAAACACCATATATTTT. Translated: CASSYPGSGNTIYF.

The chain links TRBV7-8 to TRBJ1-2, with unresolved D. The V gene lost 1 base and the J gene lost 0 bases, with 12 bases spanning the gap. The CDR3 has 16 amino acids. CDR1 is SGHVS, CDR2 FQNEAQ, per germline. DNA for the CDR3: TGTGCCAGCAGCTTAGGGGCCGACCCCGCTAACTATGGCTACACCTTC. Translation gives CASSLGADPANYGYTF.

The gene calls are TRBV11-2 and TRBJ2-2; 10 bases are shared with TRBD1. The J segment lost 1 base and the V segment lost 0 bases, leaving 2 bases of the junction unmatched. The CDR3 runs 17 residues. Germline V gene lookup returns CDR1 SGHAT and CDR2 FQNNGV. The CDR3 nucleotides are TGTGCCAGCAGCTTAGAGCGGGACAGGGGGAACACCGGGGAGCTGTTTTTT. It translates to CASSLERDRGNTGELFF.

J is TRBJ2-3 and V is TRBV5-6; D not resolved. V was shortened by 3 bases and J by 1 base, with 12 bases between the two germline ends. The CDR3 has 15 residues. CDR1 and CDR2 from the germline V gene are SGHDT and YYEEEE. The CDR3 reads CASSSDMGRTDTQYF. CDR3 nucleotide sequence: TGTGCCAGCAGCTCTGATATGGGCCGCACAGATACGCAGTATTTT.

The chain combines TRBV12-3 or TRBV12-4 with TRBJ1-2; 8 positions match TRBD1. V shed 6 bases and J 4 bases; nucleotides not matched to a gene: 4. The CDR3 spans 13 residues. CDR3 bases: TGTGCCAGCAGGGATACAGGGGGCTATGGCTACACCTTC. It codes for CASRDTGGYGYTF.

CDR3 coding DNA: TGTGCCAGCTCACCACCGGGGAGGGGTGAAGCTTTCTTT. Translation: CASSPPGRGEAFF. The chain links TRBV18 to TRBJ1-1; maybe TRBD1 (5 bases). CDR1 and CDR2 from the germline V gene are KGHSH and LQKENI. The CDR3 contains 13 residues. The V end was cut by 0 bases, the J end by 7 bases, with 9 bases between.

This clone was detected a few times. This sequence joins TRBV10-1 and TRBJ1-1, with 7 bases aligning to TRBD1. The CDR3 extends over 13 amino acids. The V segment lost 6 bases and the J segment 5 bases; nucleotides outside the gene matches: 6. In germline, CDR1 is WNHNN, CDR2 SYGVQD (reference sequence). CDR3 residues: CASSLTGPTEAFF. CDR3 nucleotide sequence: TGCGCCAGCAGCTTGACAGGGCCGACTGAAGCTTTCTTT.

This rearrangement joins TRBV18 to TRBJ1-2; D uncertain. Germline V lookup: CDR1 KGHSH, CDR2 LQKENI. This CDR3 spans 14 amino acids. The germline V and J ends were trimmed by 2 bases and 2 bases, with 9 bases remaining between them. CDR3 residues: CASSPGFLNYGYTF. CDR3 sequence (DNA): TGTGCCAGCTCACCAGGATTTTTAAACTATGGCTACACCTTC.

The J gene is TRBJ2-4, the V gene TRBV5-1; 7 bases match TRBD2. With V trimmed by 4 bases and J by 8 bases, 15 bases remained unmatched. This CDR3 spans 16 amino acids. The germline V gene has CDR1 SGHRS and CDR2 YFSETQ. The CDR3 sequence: CASSAGPARAGDIQYF. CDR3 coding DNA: TGCGCCAGCAGCGCGGGACCTGCGCGGGCGGGGGACATTCAGTACTTC. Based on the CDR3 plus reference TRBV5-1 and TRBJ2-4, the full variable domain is KAGVTQTPRYLIKTRGQQVTLSCSPISGHRSVSWYQQTPGQGLQFLFEYFSETQRNKGNFPGRFSGRQFSNSRSEMNVSTLELGDSALYLCASSAGPARAGDIQYFGAGTRLSVL.

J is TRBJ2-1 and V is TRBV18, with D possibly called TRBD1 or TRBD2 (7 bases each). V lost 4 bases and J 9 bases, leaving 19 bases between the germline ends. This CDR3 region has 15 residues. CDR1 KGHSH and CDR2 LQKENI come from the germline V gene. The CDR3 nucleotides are TGTGCCAGCTCACAACAGGGGAATACGGGGGGTGAGCAGTTCTTC. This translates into CASSQQGNTGGEQFF.

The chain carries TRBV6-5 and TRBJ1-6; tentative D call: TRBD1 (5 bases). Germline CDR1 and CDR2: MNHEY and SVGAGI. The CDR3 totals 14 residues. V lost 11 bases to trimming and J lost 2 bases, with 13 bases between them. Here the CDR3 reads CAGSSGAYNSPLHF. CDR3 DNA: TGTGCCGGGTCCTCGGGGGCCTATAATTCACCCCTCCACTTT.

CDR3 protein: CASSKIPGQGNTEAFF. The CDR3 bases are TGTGCCAGCAGCAAAATTCCGGGACAGGGGAACACTGAAGCTTTCTTT. The chain is built from TRBV11-2 and TRBJ1-1; TRBD1 matches 9 bases. J lost 1 base, V lost 5 bases, and 8 bases had no gene match. The CDR3 runs to 16 residues. The germline CDR1 and CDR2 sequences are SGHAT and FQNNGV.

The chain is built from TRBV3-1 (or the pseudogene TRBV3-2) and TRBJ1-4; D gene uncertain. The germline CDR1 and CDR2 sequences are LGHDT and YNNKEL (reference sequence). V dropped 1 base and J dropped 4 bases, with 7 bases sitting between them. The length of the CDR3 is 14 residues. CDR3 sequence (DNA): TGTGCCAGCAGCCAAGGCAATAATAATGAAAAACTGTTTTTT. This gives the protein CASSQGNNNEKLFF.

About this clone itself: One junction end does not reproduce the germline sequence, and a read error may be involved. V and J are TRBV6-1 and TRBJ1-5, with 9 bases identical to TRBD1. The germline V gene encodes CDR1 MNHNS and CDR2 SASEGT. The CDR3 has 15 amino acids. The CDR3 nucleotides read TGTGCCAGCAGGGAAGGACAGGGGAGCAATCAGCCCCAGCATTTT. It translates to CASREGQGSNQPQHF.

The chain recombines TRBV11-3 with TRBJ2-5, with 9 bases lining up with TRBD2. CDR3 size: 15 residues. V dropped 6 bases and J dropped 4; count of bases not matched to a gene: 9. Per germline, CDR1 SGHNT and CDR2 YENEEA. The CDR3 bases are TGTGCCAGCAGTTCGGGGGCTAGCGGGGTAGAGACCCAGTACTTC. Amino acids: CASSSGASGVETQYF. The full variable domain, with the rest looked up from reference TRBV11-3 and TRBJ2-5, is EAGVVQSPRYKIIEKKQPVAFWCNPISGHNTLYWYLQNLGQGPELLIRYENEEAVDDSQLPKDRFSAERLKGVDSTLKIQPAELGDSAVYLCASSSGASGVETQYFGPGTRLLVL.

For the CDR3, the DNA is TGTGCCATCAGAGGCAGGGCGGCGAATTCACCCCTCCACTTT. Amino acid sequence: CAIRGRAANSPLHF. This chain links TRBV10-3 with TRBJ1-6; TRBD1 might be the D (5 bases). V was trimmed by 6 bases and J by 7 bases, leaving 13 bases between them. This CDR3 region has 14 residues. CDR1 and CDR2 (germline): ENHRY, SYGVKD.